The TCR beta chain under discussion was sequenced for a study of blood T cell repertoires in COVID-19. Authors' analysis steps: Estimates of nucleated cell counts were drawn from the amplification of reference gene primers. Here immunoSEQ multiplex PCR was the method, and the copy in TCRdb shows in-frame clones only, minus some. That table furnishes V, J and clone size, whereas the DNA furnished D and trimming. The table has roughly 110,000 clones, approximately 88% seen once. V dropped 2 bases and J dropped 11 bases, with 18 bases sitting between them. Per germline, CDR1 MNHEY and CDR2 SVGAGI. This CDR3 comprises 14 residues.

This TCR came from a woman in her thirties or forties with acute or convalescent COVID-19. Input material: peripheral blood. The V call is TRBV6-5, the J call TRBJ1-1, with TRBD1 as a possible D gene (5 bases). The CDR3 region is CASSYGRVGFSAFF. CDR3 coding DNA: TGTGCCAGCAGTTACGGCAGGGTCGGTTTTTCGGCTTTCTTT.